The subject of this entry is one T cell receptor beta chain. This entry is derived from a study of Ad26.COV2.S vaccination and SARS-CoV-2 variants. Study context: Doses of Ad26.COV2.S were injected into muscle once or twice, 56 days apart.

The CDR3 totals 10 residues. V was cut by 4 bases and J by 1 base, with 1 base left in between. The germline V gene encodes CDR1 SQVTM and CDR2 ANQGSEA. Described treatment: 15 to 20 received Ad26.COV2.S at low or high dose, single or two shots; roughly five received placebo; per-sample allocation not given. Sampling occurred on day 63 after the first vaccine or placebo injection. Donation came from an adult in Boston who was aged 18-55 years. In the vaccine, an Ad26 vector expressed the SARS-CoV-2 spike of the Wuhan strain. The protocol was immunoSEQ multiplex PCR, while the TCRdb copy is restricted to in-frame clones and leaves out a portion. There are about 460,000 clones in the sample; 80% to 90% occur only once, and roughly 1.7% lies in the top ten.

This receptor was identified in a person aged 18-60 years who received the Ad26.COV2.S COVID-19 vaccine or a placebo. Sequenced material: peripheral blood, taken in a trial of Ad26.COV2.S vaccine versus placebo. The gene calls are TRBV29-1 and TRBJ1-1; no clear D. CDR3 amino acids: CSVANTEAFF. The CDR3, as DNA: TGCAGCGTTGCGAACACTGAAGCTTTCTTT.